This T cell receptor (beta chain) was identified during a study of cytomegalovirus exposure and HLA in healthy donors. Study-wide results and caveats: Researchers counted around 170 TCR beta chains as cytomegalovirus-associated. For presence/absence analyses, sequencing depth was assumed to be roughly uniform across donors.

About this clone: Its antigen is currently unknown.

Primers for the PCR totalled 60 Vbeta and 13 Jbeta. TCRdb's copy holds only in-frame clones and misses some; the assay was immunoSEQ multiplex PCR. The profile shows 95,000 to 150,000 clones, 65% to 85% of them singletons. CDR3 length: 17 amino acids. V lost 5 bases to trimming and J lost 7 bases; unmatched junction nucleotides: 12. Germline CDR1 SGHNT, CDR2 YYREEE (reference sequence). The donors (healthy individuals) were bone marrow donors. The TCR was taken from a man over 45 in good health and CMV-seronegative. The chain uses TRBV5-4 and TRBJ1-6, with 10 bases lining up with TRBD1. The sequenced sample consisted of PBMCs. CDR3 nucleotides: TGTGCCAGCAGTGAAGGACAGGGGGGGCCCCGGAATTCACCCCTCCACTTT. Translating gives CASSEGQGGPRNSPLHF.